The 25 T cell receptor beta chains below come from one sample, sequenced in a study of blood T cell repertoires in COVID-19. TCRdb keeps only in-frame clones here, not all; method: immunoSEQ multiplex PCR. The sample yields a few hundred thousand clones, approximately 86% seen once. Input material: PBMCs or T cells enriched from blood (not recorded which). These receptors all come from a man younger than 35 with acute COVID-19.

The chain carries TRBV28 and TRBJ2-1; 13 positions match TRBD2. The CDR3 covers 19 residues. Unmatched junction bases numbered 16, after V lost 5 bases and J lost 6 bases. Germline V CDR1 and CDR2: MDHEN, SYDVKM. CDR3 nucleotides: TGTGCCAGCAGTCGCGTTCCGTTGACTAGCGGGAGGAGCGGCAATGAGCAGTTCTTC. Protein product: CASSRVPLTSGRSGNEQFF.

V is TRBV6-5 and J is TRBJ2-5; TRBD1 matches 10 bases. J lost 5 bases, V lost 6 bases, and 6 bases had no gene match. CDR1 and CDR2 from the germline V gene are MNHEY and SVGAGI. This CDR3 spans 14 amino acids. The CDR3 here is CASSLTGGVETQYF. DNA of the CDR3: TGTGCCAGCAGCCTGACAGGGGGCGTGGAGACCCAGTACTTC.

The rearrangement links TRBV27 to TRBJ2-7; 9 bases map to TRBD2. In germline, CDR1 is MNHEY, CDR2 SMNVEV (reference sequence). The CDR3 is 15 amino acids. V dropped 1 base and J dropped 3; count of bases not matched to a gene: 4. This chain's CDR3 is CASSLYSGRDYEQYF. The DNA of the CDR3 is TGTGCCAGCAGTTTATATAGCGGGAGAGACTACGAGCAGTACTTC.

This clone was seen a handful of times. The J gene is TRBJ2-6, the V gene TRBV10-3; 7 nucleotides align to TRBD2. V dropped 7 bases and J dropped 3; count of bases not matched to a gene: 12. This CDR3 has 17 amino acids. The germline V gene has CDR1 ENHRY and CDR2 SYGVKD. DNA of the CDR3: TGTGCCATCACCCCGGGACCGGGAGGATTTGGGGCCAACGTCCTGACTTTC. It codes for CAITPGPGGFGANVLTF.

This clone was detected a few times. The J gene is TRBJ1-4, the V gene TRBV7-2; 7 positions match TRBD1. Germline V gives CDR1 SGHTA, CDR2 FQGNSA. CDR3 size: 11 residues. The V segment lost 5 bases and the J segment 13 bases; nucleotides outside the gene matches: 4. The CDR3 bases are TGTGCCAGCAGCGCGAGGACAGGACTGTTTTTT. It yields the protein CASSARTGLFF.

The chain is built from TRBV3-1 (or the pseudogene TRBV3-2) and TRBJ1-5, with TRBD1 identical over 9 bases. Per germline, CDR1 LGHDT and CDR2 YNNKEL (reference sequence). The CDR3 has 16 amino acids. With 3 bases clipped from V and 4 bases from J, the junction kept 7 bases outside the gene matches. The CDR3 loop is CASSQALGQGNQPQHF. The CDR3 region has the DNA TGTGCCAGCAGCCAGGCCCTGGGACAGGGAAATCAGCCCCAGCATTTT.

The CDR3 loop reads CASSLSSGNTGELFF. The CDR3 DNA reads as TGTGCCAGCAGCTTAAGTAGCGGGAACACCGGGGAGCTGTTTTTT. The chain uses TRBV7-8 and TRBJ2-2; TRBD2 is a possible D gene (6 bases). Germline V gene sequence: CDR1 SGHVS, CDR2 FQNEAQ. Trimming left V 2 bases short and J 1 base short, with 8 bases between. This CDR3 is 15 amino acids long.

This sequence joins TRBV7-6 and TRBJ2-1; 8 nucleotides match TRBD1. This CDR3 is 15 amino acids long. Germline CDR1 is SGHVS and CDR2 is FNYEAQ. The V and J ends lost 3 bases and 1 base, in that order; junction bases with no gene match: 2. This CDR3 reads CASSFGQGSYNEQFF. Here the CDR3 DNA reads TGTGCCAGCAGCTTCGGACAGGGATCCTACAATGAGCAGTTCTTC.

This clone was seen only once. The rearrangement joins TRBV7-9 to TRBJ1-5; D ambiguous. The length of the CDR3 is 13 residues. CDR1 is SEHNR and CDR2 is FQNEAQ in the germline V gene (reference sequence). Trimming took 4 bases from V and 10 from J, leaving 14 bases between them. CDR3 nucleotide sequence: TGTGCCAGCAGCTCCACCCTGCGGGGACCCCAGCATTTT. Protein: CASSSTLRGPQHF.

The rearrangement uses TRBV28 and TRBJ1-1, with TRBD1 as a possible D gene (5 bases). The V gene's germline CDR1 is MDHEN and CDR2 SYDVKM. Trimming left V 2 bases short and J 4 bases short, with 14 bases between. The CDR3 consists of 15 residues. The CDR3 bases are TGTGCCAGCAGTTTAGCCTCAGGGAGGGCCACTGAAGCTTTCTTT. This translates into CASSLASGRATEAFF.

In its sample, this clone was seen many times. The chain links TRBV11-2 to TRBJ2-1; TRBD2 matches 7 bases. This CDR3 spans 17 amino acids. Looked up from germline, CDR1 is SGHAT and CDR2 is FQNNGV. V trimming: 0 bases; J trimming: 4 bases; junction bases outside the gene matches: 9. CDR3 region: CASSLDLGLAVYNEQFF. DNA of the CDR3: TGTGCCAGCAGCTTAGATCTGGGGCTAGCGGTATACAATGAGCAGTTCTTC.

The V gene is TRBV7-9, the J gene TRBJ2-7; D may be TRBD1 (6 bases). The CDR3 totals 15 residues. Germline CDR1 is SEHNR and CDR2 is FQNEAQ (reference sequence). V lost 10 bases and J 1 base, leaving 20 bases between the germline ends. The CDR3 DNA sequence: TGTGCCACCTCTAGAGGCAGGGGACGATCCTACGAGCAGTACTTC. Translation gives CATSRGRGRSYEQYF.

V usage is TRBV5-1 and J usage is TRBJ1-4; the D is unclear. Trimming left V 4 bases short and J 0 bases short, with 7 bases between. This CDR3 is 14 amino acids long. Germline CDR1 reads SGHRS; CDR2 reads YFSETQ. The CDR3 reads CASSATTTNEKLFF. Here the CDR3 DNA reads TGCGCCAGCAGCGCGACAACAACTAATGAAAAACTGTTTTTT.

The chain joins TRBV7-9 to TRBJ1-1; D gene uncertain. This CDR3 is 12 amino acids long. Germline loops: CDR1 SEHNR, CDR2 FQNEAQ (reference sequence). The V end lost 1 base, the J end lost 8 bases, and 8 bases lay between the germline ends. The CDR3 region is CASSLVAGEAFF. The DNA of the CDR3 is TGTGCCAGCAGCTTAGTAGCGGGGGAAGCTTTCTTT. Full variable domain (remainder filled in from reference TRBV7-9 and TRBJ1-1): DTGVSQNPRHKITKRGQNVTFRCDPISEHNRLYWYRQTLGQGPEFLTYFQNEAQLEKSRLLSDRFSAERPKGSFSTLEIQRTEQGDSAMYLCASSLVAGEAFFGQGTRLTVV.

This clone was observed a few times. This chain uses TRBV9 with TRBJ2-5, with 8 bases identical to TRBD1. Germline V lookup: CDR1 SGDLS, CDR2 YYNGEE. CDR3 length equals 16 residues. The trim removed 0 bases at V and 4 bases at J, leaving 8 bases unmatched. The CDR3 reads CASSVAAGGALETQYF. As DNA, the CDR3 is TGTGCCAGCAGCGTAGCTGCAGGGGGCGCTCTAGAGACCCAGTACTTC.

About this clone itself: The junction and the germline gene differ at one end; a read error may be behind it. This rearrangement joins TRBV18 to TRBJ2-2; 8 positions agree with TRBD2. Germline assignment: CDR1 KGHSH and CDR2 LQKENI. The CDR3 consists of 12 residues. The CDR3 loop reads CASSPQSGGLFF. The CDR3 DNA follows: TGTGCCAGCTCACCTCAAAGCGGGGGGCTGTTTTTT.

CDR3 sequence reads: CASSLGGVYEQYF. CDR3 in DNA: TGTGCCAGCAGTTTAGGTGGAGTCTACGAGCAGTACTTC. The rearrangement joins TRBV28 to TRBJ2-7; no reliable D call. CDR1 is MDHEN, CDR2 SYDVKM, per germline. This CDR3 spans 13 amino acids. Deletions cut 2 bases from V and 3 bases from J, with 8 bases between.

The gene calls are TRBV30 and TRBJ2-1, with TRBD2 matching over 7 bases. V lost 5 bases, J lost 5 bases, and 6 bases stayed unmatched. Germline lookup yields CDR1 GTSNPN and CDR2 SVGIG (reference sequence). CDR3 size: 13 residues. The CDR3 DNA reads as TGTGCCTGGGTGGGAGGGTCCCACAATGAGCAGTTCTTC. As protein: CAWVGGSHNEQFF.

The chain joins TRBV27 to TRBJ2-1; 12 bases align to TRBD2. The CDR3 sequence is 15 residues long. Germline CDR1 and CDR2: MNHEY and SMNVEV (reference sequence). J gave up 5 bases and V 6 bases, and 5 bases lay outside the gene matches. For the CDR3, the DNA is TGTGCCAGCAGCCGTGGGACTAGCGGGCACAATGAGCAGTTCTTC. It translates to CASSRGTSGHNEQFF.

The gene calls are TRBV7-2 and TRBJ1-6; D is undetermined. Germline CDR1 SGHTA, CDR2 FQGNSA. CDR3 length: 14 residues. Trimming took 3 bases from V and 1 from J, leaving 4 bases between them. CDR3 in DNA: TGTGCCAGCAGCTTTCTGTCCTATAATTCACCCCTCCACTTT. Protein sequence: CASSFLSYNSPLHF.

The rearrangement uses TRBV30 and TRBJ1-1, with TRBD1 matching over 9 bases. V dropped 2 bases and J dropped 5; count of bases not matched to a gene: 6. Germline values: CDR1 GTSNPN, CDR2 SVGIG (reference sequence). The CDR3 runs to 14 residues. CDR3 residues: CAWSTGQGWTEAFF. CDR3 DNA: TGTGCCTGGAGTACTGGACAGGGGTGGACTGAAGCTTTCTTT. Full variable domain (outside the CDR3, taken from reference TRBV30 and TRBJ1-1): SQTIHQWPATLVQPVGSPLSLECTVEGTSNPNLYWYRQAAGRGLQLLFYSVGIGQISSEVPQNLSASRPQDRQFILSSKKLLLSDSGFYLCAWSTGQGWTEAFFGQGTRLTVV.

The gene calls are TRBV10-1 and TRBJ1-3; no firm D call. The CDR3 contains 19 residues. V dropped 2 bases and J dropped 0 bases, with 20 bases sitting between them. CDR1 and CDR2 from the germline V gene are WNHNN and SYGVQD (reference sequence). CDR3 DNA sequence: TGCGCCAGCAGTGAGGCGATAAGGTTCCTAGCGAGCTCTGGAAACACCATATATTTT. Translating it yields CASSEAIRFLASSGNTIYF.

In this sample, this clone turned up many times. In DNA, the CDR3 is TGTGCCAGCAGGAAAACAGGGAAGGTGAACACTGAAGCTTTCTTT. This encodes CASRKTGKVNTEAFF. The V call is TRBV6-4, the J call TRBJ1-1, with a weak D call TRBD1 (6 bases). The CDR3 has 15 amino acids. Trimming took off 6 bases at V and 0 bases at J, with 14 bases between the two ends. Germline V CDR1 and CDR2: MRHNA, SNTAGT.

V usage is TRBV29-1 and J usage is TRBJ2-2; D unclear. V lost 3 bases, J lost 0 bases, and 5 bases lay in between. The CDR3 sequence is 13 residues long. The germline V gene encodes CDR1 SQVTM and CDR2 ANQGSEA. The CDR3 coding sequence is TGCAGCGTTGATGAGGCGAACACCGGGGAGCTGTTTTTT. Its translation is CSVDEANTGELFF.

The V and J genes are TRBV7-2 and TRBJ2-3, with D perhaps TRBD2 (5 bases). Germline CDR1 is SGHTA and CDR2 is FQGNSA. Trimming took 1 base from V and 4 from J, leaving 9 bases between them. The CDR3 covers 14 residues. The CDR3 region has the DNA TGTGCCAGCAGCTTAGAGCTAGCCTCAGATACGCAGTATTTT. Translated, it gives CASSLELASDTQYF.